Given below is one T cell receptor (beta chain) in context. The antigen is not known. Per the germline V gene, CDR1 is LGHNA and CDR2 is YSLEER. V gave up 0 bases and J gave up 1 base, with 10 bases separating them. There are 15 residues in the CDR3. The data belong to a study of T cell responses to AZD1222 COVID-19 vaccine. TCRdb keeps only in-frame clones here, not all; method: immunoSEQ multiplex PCR. Seen here are about 130,000 clones, roughly 90% observed once, and the top ten hold roughly 3.4%. Broader study findings: Repertoires were obtained solely post-peak T cell response.

J is TRBJ2-7 and V is TRBV4-3, with D uncertain. The sequence was collected from an adult who received the AZD1222 COVID-19 vaccine. The specimen comprised peripheral blood, sampled 28 days after the second AZD1222 dose. CDR3 DNA sequence: TGCGCCAGCAGCCAAGATAAGCCAGTTTCCTACGAGCAGTACTTC. This gives the protein CASSQDKPVSYEQYF.